Described below is a single TCR beta chain sequence and its context. What it binds is unknown. This specimen belongs to a study of shared clonotypes between healthy human individuals. Study in general: Donors had three CD4 naive, three CD4 memory, two CD8 naive and one CD8 memory plate apiece.

Positive CCR7 selection of CD45RO-negative cells yielded the naive CD8 cells, and terminally differentiated effector memory CD45RA+ cells were excluded. Those who donated were healthy HIV-negative adults, with no recent acute infections or vaccinations reported. Study-level results: Among donors, clonotype sharing was expected to be affected by sequencing depth.

Sorted-subset replicate PCRs used 200 ng DNA, approximately 30,000 T cell genomes. Some clones are missing from TCRdb's copy, which holds only in-frame ones; the method was immunoSEQ multiplex PCR. The sample has hundreds of thousands of clones; roughly 95% are singletons. Sequencing was performed on naive CD8+ T cells sorted from blood. This clonotype originated in a young woman in good health.

In nucleotides, the CDR3 is TGTGCCAGCAGCTTAGTAGCAGGGGCCGTCGGTCAGCCCCAGCATTTT. As protein: CASSLVAGAVGQPQHF. The rearrangement uses TRBV7-8 and TRBJ1-5; weak D call: TRBD1 (6 bases). The ends were cut back, 1 base at V and 6 bases at J, with 16 bases in the middle. CDR3 length: 16 residues. Germline CDR1 SGHVS, CDR2 FQNEAQ.